This T cell receptor (beta chain) was sequenced for a study of blood T cell repertoires in COVID-19 (TCRdb year 2020). General notes on the study: Samples covering the acute and convalescent phases of COVID-19 were provided by collaborators in the United States, Italy and Spain. The prospective study material was composed of cDNA or gDNA derived from T cells, B-cell-depleted T cells, or PBMCs. The repertoires were released in a freely available public database meant as a resource for research on the immune response to SARS-CoV-2. The samples were drawn from the first 160 participants of the ongoing ImmuneRACE study and from roughly 1,300 subjects provided by 6 global collaborators. Where HLA class I and class II types were available, the types were taken from metadata supplied by the sample provider, not from assay-based typing. A de-identified subject ID, COVID-19 status, age in years and sex were almost always included in the sample metadata. Deeply sampled blood TCRbeta repertoires from subjects exposed to, actively infected with, or recovered from COVID-19 were included in the dataset.

A second Seattle source provided samples from volunteer blood donors who had recovered from COVID-19. Each collaborating institution followed its own protocols to collect whole blood in K2EDTA tubes. For TCRbeta analysis, collaborators shipped samples as frozen whole blood, isolated PBMCs, or DNA extracted from either of those sample types. Compared with germline, V lacks 0 bases and J lacks 2 bases; bases without a gene match: 6. The germline V gene gives CDR1 as MNHEY and CDR2 as SVGAGI. Including the terminal cysteine and phenylalanine, the CDR3 comprises 16 residues. The DNA shown is the 48-base CDR3, in frame from base 1. The immunoSEQ Assay, a bias-controlled multiplex PCR, was used to amplify TCRbeta CDR3 regions from genomic DNA. For the original study's pipeline: Nucleated cell counts per sample were estimated from amplification of reference gene primers within the assay. To quantify the absolute abundance of each unique TCRbeta CDR3 rearrangement, sequence reads were collapsed and filtered. Productive Simpson clonality was computed per sample as the square root of Simpson's diversity index over productive rearrangements. TCRdb provides this immuneACCESS table in a form limited to in-frame rearrangements. Some clones are lacking; in checked studies, under half of them reflect an unresolved V gene, and why the rest are absent is not known. Clonal size and the V and J genes are those of that table, whereas D and trimming came from the DNA. Recorded for this sample are around 300,000 clones; about 90% of them occurred a single time. Jointly, the top ten make up 2.1% of the sample.

Comments on this clone: The antigen this receptor binds is unknown. The record has no base qualities; no much larger clone is one base away.

Points the paper makes about the study in general: Clinical and demographic metadata were provided uncurated, with the amount varying by source and participant.

The receptor comes from a woman under 40 who had recovered from COVID-19. Sequencing was carried out using peripheral blood. The V and J segments used are TRBV6-5 and TRBJ1-2; TRBD1 fits 7 bases in the junction. The DNA sequence reads TGTGCCAGCAGTTACTCGGGGACAGATCCGAACTATGGCTACACCTTC. Its protein is CASSYSGTDPNYGYTF.